Listed below are T cell receptor beta chains from one sample, sequenced in a study of T cell responses to AZD1222 COVID-19 vaccine. This table comes from immunoSEQ multiplex PCR, and its TCRdb copy is limited to in-frame clones, with some not included. Among some 150,000 clones, approximately 88% were seen once, and the ten largest hold under 3.5%. Sequencing used peripheral blood, obtained on day 0 of MenACWY control vaccination. These receptors were taken from an adult in good health. The CDR3 runs from the conserved cysteine through the conserved F or W. D genes are given only for firm matches. A row's size may be missing; if present it is once, few, many or a size class.

v_gene: TRBV4-1; abundance: NA; d_gene: NA; j_gene: TRBJ2-2; CDR3nt: TGCGCCAGCAGCCACCCTAAATCAGGGGCCCCGAACACCGGGGAGCTGTTTTTT; CDR3aa: CASSHPKSGAPNTGELFF
v_gene: TRBV7-2; abundance: few; d_gene: TRBD2; j_gene: TRBJ2-5; CDR3nt: TGTGCCAGCAGCTCGAGCGGGGCGGGAGAGACCCAGTACTTC; CDR3aa: CASSSSGAGETQYF
v_gene: TRBV27; abundance: NA; d_gene: NA; j_gene: TRBJ2-6; CDR3nt: TGTGCCAGCAGTTTATCAGTCGGGGATAGTGGGGCCAACGTCCTGACTTTC; CDR3aa: CASSLSVGDSGANVLTF
v_gene: TRBV24-1; abundance: NA; d_gene: NA; j_gene: TRBJ2-1; CDR3nt: TGTGCCACCAGTGATTTAGGATGGCAGTTCTTC; CDR3aa: CATSDLGWQFF
v_gene: TRBV5-1; abundance: NA; d_gene: NA; j_gene: TRBJ2-5; CDR3nt: TGCGCCAGCAGCTTAACAGGAGCCATGGAGACCCAGTACTTC; CDR3aa: CASSLTGAMETQYF
v_gene: TRBV15; abundance: once; d_gene: NA; j_gene: TRBJ2-7; CDR3nt: TGTGCCACCAGCAGAGACCCGGAAGGGGCAGACGAGCAGTACTTC; CDR3aa: CATSRDPEGADEQYF
v_gene: TRBV5-1; abundance: NA; d_gene: TRBD1; j_gene: TRBJ1-3; CDR3nt: TGCGCCAGCAGCTTACAGGGGTGGGGAAACACCATATATTTT; CDR3aa: CASSLQGWGNTIYF
v_gene: TRBV7-9; abundance: NA; d_gene: NA; j_gene: TRBJ1-2; CDR3nt: TGTGCCAGCAGCTTATCGGGGCGGGACTATGGCTACACCTTC; CDR3aa: CASSLSGRDYGYTF
v_gene: TRBV6-2/TRBV6-3; abundance: NA; d_gene: NA; j_gene: TRBJ1-5; CDR3nt: TGTGCCAGCAGTTACGACACCAAGCCCCAGCCCCAGCATTTT; CDR3aa: CASSYDTKPQPQHF
v_gene: TRBV7-7; abundance: NA; d_gene: TRBD1; j_gene: TRBJ1-3; CDR3nt: TGTGCTAGCAGCCTTACAGGGGACGCTGGAAACACCATATATTTT; CDR3aa: CASSLTGDAGNTIYF
v_gene: TRBV12-5; abundance: NA; d_gene: NA; j_gene: TRBJ1-6; CDR3nt: TGTGCTAGTGGCCTCAACGGAGGCAATTCACCCCTCCACTTT; CDR3aa: CASGLNGGNSPLHF
v_gene: TRBV2; abundance: NA; d_gene: TRBD1; j_gene: TRBJ1-5; CDR3nt: TGTGCCAGCAGTGGGTTAGGGGGCAGGGGCAATCAGCCCCAGCATTTT; CDR3aa: CASSGLGGRGNQPQHF
v_gene: TRBV7-9; abundance: NA; d_gene: NA; j_gene: TRBJ1-2; CDR3nt: TGTGCCAGCAGCCCGCTGGACATTAACTATGGCTACACCTTC; CDR3aa: CASSPLDINYGYTF
v_gene: TRBV2; abundance: NA; d_gene: NA; j_gene: TRBJ1-2; CDR3nt: TGTGCCAGCAGATTGGGGGGCCATGGCTACACCTTC; CDR3aa: CASRLGGHGYTF
v_gene: TRBV19; abundance: NA; d_gene: NA; j_gene: TRBJ1-6; CDR3nt: TGTGCCAGTAGGGTAACAGTCATGGGTTCACCCCTCCACTTT; CDR3aa: CASRVTVMGSPLHF
v_gene: TRBV7-9; abundance: NA; d_gene: NA; j_gene: TRBJ2-2; CDR3nt: TGTGCCAGCAGCTCACGAGGAAATCTGGAGCTGTTTTTT; CDR3aa: CASSSRGNLELFF
v_gene: TRBV6-2/TRBV6-3; abundance: NA; d_gene: NA; j_gene: TRBJ1-5; CDR3nt: TGTGCCAGCAGCCGAGCGGGGAGGGGCGGTCAGCCCCAGCATTTT; CDR3aa: CASSRAGRGGQPQHF
v_gene: TRBV9; abundance: NA; d_gene: TRBD1; j_gene: TRBJ1-2; CDR3nt: TGTGCCAGCAGCGAGGGGACAGGGGCTCGCTACACCTTC; CDR3aa: CASSEGTGARYTF
v_gene: TRBV28; abundance: NA; d_gene: NA; j_gene: TRBJ1-5; CDR3nt: TGTGCCAGCACCAAACCGATGGGGGATCAGCCCCAGCATTTT; CDR3aa: CASTKPMGDQPQHF
v_gene: TRBV7-9; abundance: NA; d_gene: NA; j_gene: TRBJ2-3; CDR3nt: TGTGCCAGCAGCCCCGTAACAGGTGCCCCCACAGATACGCAGTATTTT; CDR3aa: CASSPVTGAPTDTQYF
v_gene: TRBV2; abundance: NA; d_gene: TRBD1; j_gene: TRBJ1-5; CDR3nt: TGTGCCAGCAGTGATTGGGACAGGGGCGTTCAGCCCCAGCATTTT; CDR3aa: CASSDWDRGVQPQHF
v_gene: TRBV1; abundance: NA; d_gene: NA; j_gene: TRBJ1-2; CDR3nt: TGCACCAGCAGCCGCCCGGGACAGGGGATTAACTATGGCTACACCTTC; CDR3aa: CTSSRPGQGINYGYTF
v_gene: TRBV7-9; abundance: NA; d_gene: NA; j_gene: TRBJ1-4; CDR3nt: TGTGCCAGCAGCTTCCGGGTCCCTAATGAAAAACTGTTTTTT; CDR3aa: CASSFRVPNEKLFF
v_gene: TRBV10-2; abundance: NA; d_gene: NA; j_gene: TRBJ2-7; CDR3nt: TGCGCCAGCACCGAGGGGGAGGGGGCAGGCACCTACGAGCAGTACTTC; CDR3aa: CASTEGEGAGTYEQYF
v_gene: TRBV6-1; abundance: NA; d_gene: TRBD1; j_gene: TRBJ1-2; CDR3nt: TGTGCCAGCAGTTTCGGGACAGGGGTTAGCTACACCTTC; CDR3aa: CASSFGTGVSYTF
v_gene: TRBV7-2; abundance: NA; d_gene: NA; j_gene: TRBJ2-2; CDR3nt: TGTGCCAGCAGCACAGAGGGACCCGCTGGCACCGGGGAGCTGTTTTTT; CDR3aa: CASSTEGPAGTGELFF
v_gene: TRBV6-5; abundance: NA; d_gene: NA; j_gene: TRBJ2-2; CDR3nt: TGTGCCAGCAAGGGAGCAAACACCGGGGAGCTGTTTTTT; CDR3aa: CASKGANTGELFF
v_gene: TRBV29-1; abundance: NA; d_gene: NA; j_gene: TRBJ2-5; CDR3nt: TGCAGCGTTGCGTACGGACCGAGGGAGACCCAGTACTTC; CDR3aa: CSVAYGPRETQYF
v_gene: TRBV27; abundance: NA; d_gene: TRBD1; j_gene: TRBJ1-2; CDR3nt: TGTGCCAGCAGCATACTCGGGACAGGGAATGGCTACACCTTC; CDR3aa: CASSILGTGNGYTF
v_gene: TRBV7-2; abundance: NA; d_gene: NA; j_gene: TRBJ2-7; CDR3nt: TGTGCCAGCAGCTTTGCCGGCTACGAGCAGTACTTC; CDR3aa: CASSFAGYEQYF
v_gene: TRBV18; abundance: once; d_gene: NA; j_gene: TRBJ2-5; CDR3nt: TGTGCCAGCTCACCAACTGTAATGGAGACCCAGTACTTC; CDR3aa: CASSPTVMETQYF
v_gene: TRBV11-3; abundance: NA; d_gene: NA; j_gene: TRBJ2-5; CDR3nt: TGTGCCAGCAGCTCGACCGGGAGCCACCAAAAAGAGACCCAGTACTTC; CDR3aa: CASSSTGSHQKETQYF
v_gene: TRBV2; abundance: NA; d_gene: NA; j_gene: TRBJ1-5; CDR3nt: TGTGCCAGCAGTCTGGGTGGCAGGCCCAATCAGCCCCAGCATTTT; CDR3aa: CASSLGGRPNQPQHF
v_gene: TRBV6-4; abundance: NA; d_gene: TRBD1; j_gene: TRBJ1-2; CDR3nt: TGTGCCAGCAGATCGGACAGGGGAAGCTATGGCTACACCTTC; CDR3aa: CASRSDRGSYGYTF
v_gene: TRBV7-3; abundance: once; d_gene: TRBD2; j_gene: TRBJ2-5; CDR3nt: TGTGCCAGCAGCTCAGGACTAGCGGGAGAGACCCAGTACTTC; CDR3aa: CASSSGLAGETQYF